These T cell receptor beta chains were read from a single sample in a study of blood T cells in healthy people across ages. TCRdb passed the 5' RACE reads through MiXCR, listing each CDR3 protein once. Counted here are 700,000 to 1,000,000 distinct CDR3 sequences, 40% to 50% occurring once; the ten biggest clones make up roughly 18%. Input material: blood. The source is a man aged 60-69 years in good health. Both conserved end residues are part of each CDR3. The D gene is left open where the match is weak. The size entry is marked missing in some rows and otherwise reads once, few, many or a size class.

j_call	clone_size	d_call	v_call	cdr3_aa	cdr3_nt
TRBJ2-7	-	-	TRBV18	CASSPSLGTGEQYF	TGTGCCAGCTCACCGTCGCTAGGGACGGGCGAGCAGTACTTC
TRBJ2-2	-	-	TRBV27	CASTAGGSNTGELFF	TGTGCCAGCACGGCCGGAGGGTCGAACACCGGGGAGCTGTTTTTT
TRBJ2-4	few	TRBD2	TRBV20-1	CSASGGTSGSIKQFHSKNIQYF	TGCAGTGCTAGTGGGGGGACTAGCGGGAGTATTAAGCAATTCCATTCCAAAAACATTCAGTACTTC
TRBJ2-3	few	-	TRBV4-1	CASSLGRTTDTQYF	TGCGCCAGCAGCCTCGGCAGGACCACAGATACGCAGTATTTT
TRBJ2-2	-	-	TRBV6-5	CASSRGKYSNTGELFF	TGTGCCAGCAGTCGTGGAAAGTATTCGAACACCGGGGAGCTGTTTTTT
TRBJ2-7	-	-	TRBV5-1	CASSLVGDIYEQYF	TGCGCCAGCAGCTTGGTAGGGGACATATACGAGCAGTACTTC
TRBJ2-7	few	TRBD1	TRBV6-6	CASSYDRDSSYEQYF	TGTGCCAGCAGTTACGACCGGGACAGCTCCTACGAGCAGTACTTC
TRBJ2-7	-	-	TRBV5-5	CASSLEGVGSDVYEQYF	TGTGCCAGCAGCTTGGAAGGTGTGGGATCGGATGTCTACGAGCAGTACTTC
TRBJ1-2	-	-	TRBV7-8	CASSLSEVGYGYTF	TGTGCCAGCAGCTTGTCGGAGGTTGGCTATGGCTACACCTTC
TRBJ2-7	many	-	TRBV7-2	CASSLAVSYEQYF	TGTGCCAGCAGCTTAGCCGTCTCCTACGAGCAGTACTTC
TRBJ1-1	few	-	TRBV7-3	CASSSREAFF	TGTGCCAGCAGCTCCCGTGAAGCTTTCTTT
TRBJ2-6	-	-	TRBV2	CASSVPVAAGANVLTF	TGTGCCAGCAGTGTCCCTGTTGCGGCAGGGGCCAACGTCCTGACTTTC
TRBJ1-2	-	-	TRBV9	CASSVDRAPLSVTF	TGTGCCAGCAGCGTAGATCGGGCCCCACTATCGGTCACCTTC
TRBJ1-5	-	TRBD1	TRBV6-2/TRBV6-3	CASRWDRDQPQHF	TGTGCCAGCCGATGGGACAGGGATCAGCCCCAGCATTTT
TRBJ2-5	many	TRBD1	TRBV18	CASSPRPLTGLQETQYF	TGTGCCAGCTCACCACGACCATTGACAGGGCTGCAAGAGACCCAGTACTTC
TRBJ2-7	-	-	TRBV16	CASSQSKYEQYF	TGTGCCAGCAGCCAATCTAAATACGAGCAGTACTTC
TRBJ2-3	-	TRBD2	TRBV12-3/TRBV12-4	CASSHEKRGAADTQYF	TGTGCCAGCAGTCATGAGAAGCGGGGGGCCGCAGATACGCAGTATTTT
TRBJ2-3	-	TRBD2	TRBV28	CASSPPGLTGVMYF	TGTGCCAGCAGCCCTCCGGGACTAACGGGGGTAATGTATTTT
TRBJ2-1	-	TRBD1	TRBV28	CASSSPWDRGYEQFF	TGTGCCAGCAGTTCCCCCTGGGACAGGGGATATGAGCAGTTCTTC
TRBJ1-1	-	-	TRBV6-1	CASSASTGNTEAFF	TGTGCCAGCAGCGCCTCTACAGGGAACACTGAAGCTTTCTTT
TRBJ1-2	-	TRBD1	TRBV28	CASSLGQAPYGYTF	TGTGCCAGCAGTTTGGGACAGGCCCCCTATGGCTACACCTTC
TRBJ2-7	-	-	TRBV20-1	CSARDLSASRRYEQYF	TGCAGTGCTAGAGATCTTTCGGCTAGCAGAAGATACGAGCAGTACTTC
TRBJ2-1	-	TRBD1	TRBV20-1	CSASLPPGQEQFF	TGCAGTGCTAGTCTCCCACCGGGACAGGAGCAGTTCTTC
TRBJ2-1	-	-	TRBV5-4	CASSYSAGRDYNEQFF	TGTGCCAGCAGCTATTCGGCGGGGCGAGACTACAATGAGCAGTTCTTC
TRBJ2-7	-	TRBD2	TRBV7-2	CASSFSGESSYEQYF	TGTGCCAGCAGCTTCAGCGGGGAAAGCTCCTACGAGCAGTACTTC
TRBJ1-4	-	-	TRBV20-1	CSARARGYEKLFF	TGCAGTGCAAGGGCCAGGGGTTATGAAAAACTGTTTTTT
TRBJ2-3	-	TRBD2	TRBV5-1	CASSLVAAGGPQDTQYF	TGCGCCAGCAGCTTGGTAGCGGCGGGGGGGCCGCAAGATACGCAGTATTTT
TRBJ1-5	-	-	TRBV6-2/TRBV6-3	CASTQSNQPQHF	TGTGCCAGCACACAGAGCAATCAGCCCCAGCATTTT
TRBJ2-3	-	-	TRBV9	CACSVEGWVTDTQYF	TGTGCCTGCAGCGTAGAGGGGTGGGTTACAGATACGCAGTATTTT